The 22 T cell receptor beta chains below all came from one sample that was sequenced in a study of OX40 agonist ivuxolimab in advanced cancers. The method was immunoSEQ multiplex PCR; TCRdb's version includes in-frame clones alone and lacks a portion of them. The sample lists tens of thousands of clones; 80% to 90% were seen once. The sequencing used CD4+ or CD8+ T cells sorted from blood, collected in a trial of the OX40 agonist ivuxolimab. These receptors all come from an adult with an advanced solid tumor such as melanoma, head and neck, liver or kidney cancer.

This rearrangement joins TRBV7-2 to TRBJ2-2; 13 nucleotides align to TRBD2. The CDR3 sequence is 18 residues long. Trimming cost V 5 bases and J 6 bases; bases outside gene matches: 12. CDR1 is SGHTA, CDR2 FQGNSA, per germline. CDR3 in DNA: TGTGCCAGCAGCCTATTAGGACTAGCGGGAGTTTGGTCCGGGGAGCTGTTTTTT. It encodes CASSLLGLAGVWSGELFF. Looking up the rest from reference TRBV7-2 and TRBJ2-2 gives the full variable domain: GAGVSQSPSNKVTEKGKDVELRCDPISGHTALYWYRQSLGQGLEFLIYFQGNSAPDKSGLPSDRFSAERTGGSVSTLTIQRTQQEDSAVYLCASSLLGLAGVWSGELFFGEGSRLTVL.

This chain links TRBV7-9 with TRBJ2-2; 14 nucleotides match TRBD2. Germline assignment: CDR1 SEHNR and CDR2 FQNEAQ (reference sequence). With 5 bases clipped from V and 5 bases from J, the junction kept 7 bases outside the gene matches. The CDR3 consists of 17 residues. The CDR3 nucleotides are TGTGCCAGCAGCCCCCCGGGACTAGCGGGAGTTACCGGGGAGCTGTTTTTT. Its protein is CASSPPGLAGVTGELFF.

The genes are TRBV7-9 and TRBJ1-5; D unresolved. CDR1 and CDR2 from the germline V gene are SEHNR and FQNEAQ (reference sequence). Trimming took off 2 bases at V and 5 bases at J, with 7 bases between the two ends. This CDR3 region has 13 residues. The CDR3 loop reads CASSLMRDQPQHF. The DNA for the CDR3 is TGTGCCAGCAGCTTAATGAGAGATCAGCCCCAGCATTTT.

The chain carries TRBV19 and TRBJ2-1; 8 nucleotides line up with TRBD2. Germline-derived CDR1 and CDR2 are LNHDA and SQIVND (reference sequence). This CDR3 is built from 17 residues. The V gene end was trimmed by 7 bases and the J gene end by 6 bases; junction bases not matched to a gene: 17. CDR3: CASTQIPQTSASNEQFF. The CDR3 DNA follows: TGTGCCAGTACACAAATCCCACAGACTAGCGCATCCAATGAGCAGTTCTTC.

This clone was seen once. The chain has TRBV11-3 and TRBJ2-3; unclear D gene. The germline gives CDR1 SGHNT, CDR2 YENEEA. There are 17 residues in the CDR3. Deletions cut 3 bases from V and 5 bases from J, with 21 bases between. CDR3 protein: CASSFSSRSPEGDTQYF. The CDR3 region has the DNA TGTGCCAGCAGCTTTTCTTCTCGGTCACCCGAAGGAGATACGCAGTATTTT.

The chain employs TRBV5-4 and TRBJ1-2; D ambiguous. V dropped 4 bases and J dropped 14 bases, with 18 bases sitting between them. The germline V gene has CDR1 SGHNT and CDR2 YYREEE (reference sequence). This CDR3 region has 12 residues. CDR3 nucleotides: TGTGCCAGCAGCCGCCTGGGCGAGGAGGGAACCTTC. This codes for CASSRLGEEGTF. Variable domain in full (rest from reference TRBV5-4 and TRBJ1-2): ETGVTQSPTHLIKTRGQQVTLRCSSQSGHNTVSWYQQALGQGPQFIFQYYREEENGRGNFPPRFSGLQFPNYSSELNVNALELDDSALYLCASSRLGEEGTFGSGTRLTVV.

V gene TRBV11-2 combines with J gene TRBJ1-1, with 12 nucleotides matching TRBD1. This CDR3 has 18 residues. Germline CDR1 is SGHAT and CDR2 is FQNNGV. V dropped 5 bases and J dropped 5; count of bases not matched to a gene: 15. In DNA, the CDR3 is TGTGCCAGCAGCCCCCGACGGGACAGGGGGCTCGGTAAAACTGAAGCTTTCTTT. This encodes CASSPRRDRGLGKTEAFF.

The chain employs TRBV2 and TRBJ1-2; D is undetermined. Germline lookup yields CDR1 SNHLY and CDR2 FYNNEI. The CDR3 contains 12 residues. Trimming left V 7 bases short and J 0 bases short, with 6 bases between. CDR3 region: CASNTANYGYTF. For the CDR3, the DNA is TGTGCCAGCAATACAGCTAACTATGGCTACACCTTC.

Here the CDR3 reads CASSLVPGYTEAFF. CDR3 in DNA: TGTGCCAGCAGCTTAGTTCCGGGTTACACTGAAGCTTTCTTT. The V gene is TRBV7-8, the J gene TRBJ1-1; D not resolved. The CDR3 has 14 residues. The V end was cut by 1 base, the J end by 3 bases, with 9 bases between. Looked up from germline, CDR1 is SGHVS and CDR2 is FQNEAQ. Looking up the rest from reference TRBV7-8 and TRBJ1-1 gives the full variable domain: GAGVSQSPRYKVAKRGQDVALRCDPISGHVSLFWYQQALGQGPEFLTYFQNEAQLDKSGLPSDRFFAERPEGSVSTLKIQRTQQEDSAVYLCASSLVPGYTEAFFGQGTRLTVV.

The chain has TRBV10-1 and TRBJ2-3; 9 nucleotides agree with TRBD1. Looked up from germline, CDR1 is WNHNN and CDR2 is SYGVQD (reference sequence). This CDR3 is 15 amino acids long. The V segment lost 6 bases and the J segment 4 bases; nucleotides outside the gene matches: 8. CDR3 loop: CASSPGTGFADTQYF. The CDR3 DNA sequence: TGCGCCAGCAGCCCCGGGACAGGGTTCGCAGATACGCAGTATTTT.

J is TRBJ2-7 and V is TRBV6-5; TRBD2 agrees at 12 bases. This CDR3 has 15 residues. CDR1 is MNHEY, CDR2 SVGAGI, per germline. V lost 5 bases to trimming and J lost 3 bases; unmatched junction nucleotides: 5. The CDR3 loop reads CASSRTSGGNYEQYV. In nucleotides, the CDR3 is TGTGCCAGCAGTCGTACTAGCGGGGGGAACTACGAGCAGTACGTC.

CDR3 nucleotide sequence: TGTGCCAGCAGTCTCCGGGACAGGGCTGAAGCTTTCTTT. It encodes CASSLRDRAEAFF. The rearrangement links TRBV2 to TRBJ1-1; 9 bases map to TRBD1. CDR3 length: 13 residues. Germline V gene lookup returns CDR1 SNHLY and CDR2 FYNNEI. V lost 5 bases, J lost 6 bases, and 4 bases stayed unmatched. The variable domain in full, with the rest retrieved from reference TRBV2 and TRBJ1-1, is EPEVTQTPSHQVTQMGQEVILRCVPISNHLYFYWYRQILGQKVEFLVSFYNNEISEKSEIFDDQFSVERPDGSNFTLKIRSTKLEDSAMYFCASSLRDRAEAFFGQGTRLTVV.

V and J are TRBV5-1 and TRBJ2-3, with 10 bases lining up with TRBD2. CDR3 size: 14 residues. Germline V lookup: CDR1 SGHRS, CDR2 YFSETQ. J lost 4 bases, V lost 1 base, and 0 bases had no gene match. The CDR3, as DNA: TGCGCCAGCAGCTTGACTAGCGGGGCAGATACGCAGTATTTT. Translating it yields CASSLTSGADTQYF.

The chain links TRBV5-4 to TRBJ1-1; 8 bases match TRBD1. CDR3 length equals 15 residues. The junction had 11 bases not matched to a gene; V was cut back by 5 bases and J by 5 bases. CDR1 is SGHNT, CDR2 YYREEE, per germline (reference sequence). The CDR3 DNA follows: TGTGCCAGCAGTCGGTCAGGGGGCGCCGAGACTGAAGCTTTCTTT. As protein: CASSRSGGAETEAFF.

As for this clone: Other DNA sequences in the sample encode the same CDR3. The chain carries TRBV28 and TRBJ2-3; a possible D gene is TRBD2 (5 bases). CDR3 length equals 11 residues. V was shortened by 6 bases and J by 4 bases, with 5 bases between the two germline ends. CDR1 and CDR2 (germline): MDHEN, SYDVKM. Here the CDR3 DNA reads TGTGCCAGCAGAGCGGCAGATACGCAGTATTTT. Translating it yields CASRAADTQYF.

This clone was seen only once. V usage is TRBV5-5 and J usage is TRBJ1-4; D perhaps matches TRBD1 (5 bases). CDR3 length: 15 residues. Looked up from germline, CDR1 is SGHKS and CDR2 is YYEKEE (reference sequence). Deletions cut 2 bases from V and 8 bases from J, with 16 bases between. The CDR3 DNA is TGTGCCAGCAGCTTAGGGAGAGGGGCCGGCGAAAAACTGTTTTTT. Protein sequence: CASSLGRGAGEKLFF. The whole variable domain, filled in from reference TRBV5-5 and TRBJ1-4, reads DAGVTQSPTHLIKTRGQQVTLRCSPISGHKSVSWYQQVLGQGPQFIFQYYEKEERGRGNFPDRFSARQFPNYSSELNVNALLLGDSALYLCASSLGRGAGEKLFFGSGTQLSVL.

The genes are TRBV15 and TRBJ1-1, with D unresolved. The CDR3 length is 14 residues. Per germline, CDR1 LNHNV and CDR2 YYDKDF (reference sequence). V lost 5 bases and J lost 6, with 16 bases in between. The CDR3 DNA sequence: TGTGCCACCAGCGGACCGGGTTTTAGCGCTGAAGCTTTCTTT. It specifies CATSGPGFSAEAFF.

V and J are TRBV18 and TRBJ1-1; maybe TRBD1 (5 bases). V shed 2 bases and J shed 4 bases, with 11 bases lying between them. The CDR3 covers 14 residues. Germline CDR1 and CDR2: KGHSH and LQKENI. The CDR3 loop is CASSPSAGRTEAFF. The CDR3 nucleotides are TGTGCCAGCTCACCATCGGCAGGGCGCACTGAAGCTTTCTTT.

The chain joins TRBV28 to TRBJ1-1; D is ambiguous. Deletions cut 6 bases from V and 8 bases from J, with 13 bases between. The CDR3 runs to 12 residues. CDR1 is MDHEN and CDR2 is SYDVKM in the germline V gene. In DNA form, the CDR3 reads TGTGCCAGCAGACCTCCAACCCCCGAAGCTTTCTTT. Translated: CASRPPTPEAFF.

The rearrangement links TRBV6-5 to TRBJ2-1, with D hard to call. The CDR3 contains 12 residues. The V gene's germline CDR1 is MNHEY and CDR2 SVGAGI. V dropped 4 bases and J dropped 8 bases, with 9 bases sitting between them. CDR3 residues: CASSLSGDEQFF. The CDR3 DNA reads TGTGCCAGCAGTTTGTCCGGCGATGAGCAGTTCTTC.

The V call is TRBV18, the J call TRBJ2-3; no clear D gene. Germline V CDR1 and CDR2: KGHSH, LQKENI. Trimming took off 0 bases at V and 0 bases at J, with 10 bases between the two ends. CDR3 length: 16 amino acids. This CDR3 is CASSPPSLPSTDTQYF. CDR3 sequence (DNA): TGTGCCAGCTCACCACCGAGCCTCCCTAGCACAGATACGCAGTATTTT.

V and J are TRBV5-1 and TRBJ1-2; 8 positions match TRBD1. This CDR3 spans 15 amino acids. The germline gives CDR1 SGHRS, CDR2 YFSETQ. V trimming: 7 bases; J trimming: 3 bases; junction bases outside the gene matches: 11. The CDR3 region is CASLLTPDRDYGYTF. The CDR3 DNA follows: TGCGCCAGCTTATTAACCCCGGACAGGGACTATGGCTACACCTTC.